The clone carrying this TCR beta chain was counted ten times or more. What it recognizes is unknown. The data derive from a study of T cell repertoires in cytomegalovirus infection. Study summary: The authors used CMV epitopes that were HLA-C-restricted (recently identified) and HLA-B-restricted (well studied). Study results and limitations: Clonotype analysis showed dominance of the ex vivo response by HLA-C-restricted CMV-specific TCR beta clonotypes.

In TCRdb, the reads were re-called with MiXCR into one record per CDR3 protein. Of approximately 270,000 distinct CDR3 sequences detected, less than 25% appear once; the ten largest clones hold approximately 19%. The length of the CDR3 is 15 residues. CDR1 and CDR2 (germline): SGHTA, FQGNSA. Between the trimmed V and J ends, which lost 5 bases and 8 bases, there was a span of 16 bases. The sequence was obtained from a human donor in good health (CMV status not recorded). Some clones in this sample may be carry-over from other donors' samples. The rearrangement uses TRBV7-2 and TRBJ1-6; D gene ambiguous. Sequencing used cultured PBMCs, obtained from culture after CMV antigen stimulation. CDR3 bases: TGTGCCAGCAGCCCCACTCGGCGGATTCATTCACCCCTCCACTTT. It codes for CASSPTRRIHSPLHF.